The 27 T cell receptor beta chains given below trace back to one sample, sequenced in a study of cytomegalovirus exposure and HLA in healthy donors. Amplification used 60 Vbeta primers and 13 Jbeta primers. Using immunoSEQ multiplex PCR, the repertoire was profiled, and TCRdb retains in-frame clones only, with some absent. Counted here are approximately 85,000 clones, roughly 80% occurring once; the ten biggest clones make up about 30%. Sequencing was carried out using PBMCs. These receptors were taken from a man aged 50-60 years in good health and CMV-seropositive.

The chain is built from TRBV9 and TRBJ2-6; D gene uncertain. CDR1 is SGDLS, CDR2 YYNGEE, per germline. CDR3 length: 15 residues. V was clipped by 2 bases and J by 0 bases, with 6 bases between them. The CDR3 loop is CASSVGYSGANVLTF. CDR3 sequence (DNA): TGTGCCAGCAGCGTCGGGTACTCTGGGGCCAACGTCCTGACTTTC.

This chain connects TRBV6-5 to TRBJ1-2; TRBD1 might be the D (6 bases). Germline V gives CDR1 MNHEY, CDR2 SVGAGI. This CDR3 is 14 amino acids long. V was pared by 3 bases and J by 4 bases, with 12 bases between. The CDR3: CASSYMDSSYGYTF. Written as DNA, the CDR3 is TGTGCCAGCAGTTATATGGACAGCTCCTATGGCTACACCTTC.

The genes are TRBV19 and TRBJ2-7, with TRBD2 matching 9 bases. Trimming took 3 bases from V and 0 from J; bases not matched to a gene: 9. The CDR3 covers 17 residues. Germline CDR1 LNHDA, CDR2 SQIVND (reference sequence). CDR3 in DNA: TGTGCCAGTAGTATTCTAGCGGGACAGTCTGCCTCCTACGAGCAGTACTTC. This encodes CASSILAGQSASYEQYF.

The gene calls are TRBV19 and TRBJ2-7; D possibly corresponds to TRBD1 (6 bases). The V end was cut by 8 bases, the J end by 1 base, with 6 bases between. This CDR3 contains 11 residues. Germline-derived CDR1 and CDR2 are LNHDA and SQIVND (reference sequence). CDR3 residues: CASGQSYEQYF. In DNA form, the CDR3 reads TGTGCCAGTGGACAGTCCTACGAGCAGTACTTC.

The rearrangement links TRBV19 to TRBJ2-2; 9 nucleotides line up with TRBD2. Germline CDR1 LNHDA, CDR2 SQIVND (reference sequence). Trimming removed 2 bases from V and 2 bases from J; junction bases left unmatched: 6. CDR3 size: 17 residues. The CDR3 sequence is CASSIWGGRANTGELFF. CDR3 DNA sequence: TGTGCCAGTAGTATATGGGGCGGGAGGGCCAACACCGGGGAGCTGTTTTTT.

The rearrangement joins TRBV30 to TRBJ2-7; TRBD1 matches at 9 bases. The CDR3 runs 15 residues. CDR1 and CDR2 from the germline V gene are GTSNPN and SVGIG (reference sequence). V gave up 2 bases and J gave up 5 bases; unmatched junction bases: 10. CDR3 nucleotide sequence: TGTGCCTGGAGTCGACACAGGGGGCCGATAGACGAGCAGTACTTC. Protein product: CAWSRHRGPIDEQYF.

This clone has more than one count but fewer than ten. V and J are TRBV27 and TRBJ2-7, with TRBD1 matching 7 bases. V trimming: 3 bases; J trimming: 5 bases; junction bases outside the gene matches: 7. There are 14 residues in the CDR3. Germline V CDR1 and CDR2: MNHEY, SMNVEV (reference sequence). The CDR3 is CASSFSDRWNEQYF. DNA for the CDR3: TGTGCCAGCAGTTTCTCGGACAGGTGGAACGAGCAGTACTTC.

This chain joins TRBV7-9 and TRBJ2-7; possibly TRBD1 for D (6 bases). Germline V gene lookup returns CDR1 SEHNR and CDR2 FQNEAQ (reference sequence). V lost 1 base, J lost 6 bases, and 19 bases lay in between. CDR3 length equals 16 residues. The CDR3 sequence: CASSLDPSGQPFEQYF. DNA for the CDR3: TGTGCCAGCAGCTTAGACCCCTCCGGACAGCCATTCGAGCAGTACTTC.

The genes are TRBV30 and TRBJ1-5; no clear D gene. CDR3 size: 13 residues. The germline V and J ends were trimmed by 4 bases and 4 bases, with 11 bases remaining between them. CDR1 and CDR2 from the germline V gene are GTSNPN and SVGIG (reference sequence). The CDR3 region has the DNA TGTGCCTGGACAGGTTCCAGGAATCAGCCCCAGCATTTT. This encodes CAWTGSRNQPQHF.

The chain couples TRBV10-1 to TRBJ2-6; D uncertain. CDR1 is WNHNN and CDR2 is SYGVQD in the germline V gene (reference sequence). The CDR3 has 14 amino acids. Trimming took 5 bases from V and 0 from J, leaving 5 bases between them. The CDR3 spells CASSPRSGANVLTF. The CDR3 coding sequence is TGCGCCAGCAGTCCCCGCTCTGGGGCCAACGTCCTGACTTTC.

The rearrangement links TRBV6-1 to TRBJ2-7, with 12 bases aligning to TRBD2. Germline-derived CDR1 and CDR2 are MNHNS and SASEGT. This CDR3 has 15 residues. V was pared by 4 bases and J by 3 bases, with 4 bases of the junction left unmatched. The CDR3: CASSGGLAGLYEQYF. In nucleotides, the CDR3 is TGTGCCAGCAGTGGAGGACTAGCGGGGCTCTACGAGCAGTACTTC.

This clone was detected a few times. The rearrangement joins TRBV4-1 to TRBJ2-1; D is possibly TRBD2 (5 bases). The CDR3 is 15 residues long. V lost 0 bases and J lost 2, with 8 bases in between. Germline values: CDR1 MGHRA, CDR2 YSYEKL. The CDR3 DNA follows: TGCGCCAGCAGCCAAGAACTAGGACCCTACAATGAGCAGTTCTTC. This codes for CASSQELGPYNEQFF.

The chain recombines TRBV5-1 with TRBJ2-5, with a tentative D call TRBD2 (5 bases). The CDR3 runs to 13 residues. Germline V gene lookup returns CDR1 SGHRS and CDR2 YFSETQ. V was shortened by 2 bases and J by 5 bases, with 10 bases between the two germline ends. CDR3 coding DNA: TGCGCCAGCAGCTTCAGCGAGGGCGAGACCCAGTACTTC. It is translated as CASSFSEGETQYF.

This clone has just a few counts. The chain is built from TRBV25-1 and TRBJ1-6; D gene unclear. The CDR3 has 14 residues. Germline loops: CDR1 MGHDK, CDR2 SYGVNS. Trimming stripped 1 base from V and 9 bases from J, with 10 bases between. CDR3 coding DNA: TGTGCCAGCAGTGAATTACAACCTCGTTCACCCCTCCACTTT. Translation gives CASSELQPRSPLHF.

The chain employs TRBV4-2 and TRBJ2-7; 9 bases match TRBD2. Germline assignment: CDR1 LGHNA and CDR2 YNFKEQ. V shed 3 bases and J 1 base; nucleotides not matched to a gene: 7. CDR3 length: 16 amino acids. The CDR3 sequence: CASSQFSGRSSYEQYF. Here the CDR3 DNA reads TGTGCCAGCAGCCAGTTTAGCGGGAGATCTTCCTACGAGCAGTACTTC.

This chain uses TRBV19 with TRBJ2-2; D is uncertain. The germline gives CDR1 LNHDA, CDR2 SQIVND (reference sequence). The V end was cut by 3 bases, the J end by 3 bases, with 5 bases between. This CDR3 has 13 residues. The CDR3 DNA reads TGTGCCAGTAGTATCTCCGACACCGGGGAGCTGTTTTTT. Translating it yields CASSISDTGELFF.

Points on this clone: Its ends do not fully match the called genes, so a read error is possible. The CDR3 DNA reads TGCGCCAGCATAGGTTTTGAGGGACAGGTTTTT. Translated, it gives CASIGFEGQVF. The chain carries TRBV5-1 and TRBJ1-3; 8 positions agree with TRBD1. The CDR3 is 11 amino acids. CDR1 and CDR2 (germline): SGHRS, YFSETQ.

The chain employs TRBV19 and TRBJ2-7; 10 bases align to TRBD1. J was trimmed by 5 bases and V by 7 bases; bases with no gene match: 8. The CDR3 runs 14 residues. Per the germline V gene, CDR1 is LNHDA and CDR2 is SQIVND (reference sequence). The CDR3 sequence: CASMDDRGRNEQYF. In DNA form, the CDR3 reads TGTGCCAGTATGGATGACAGGGGGCGGAACGAGCAGTACTTC.

The chain uses TRBV19 and TRBJ2-1, with 7 bases that match TRBD2. Trimming at V came to 4 bases and at J to 0 bases, leaving 9 bases not matched to a gene. The length of the CDR3 is 17 residues. CDR1 is LNHDA and CDR2 is SQIVND in the germline V gene (reference sequence). The CDR3 is CASSTSYGGGSYNEQFF. In DNA, the CDR3 is TGTGCCAGTAGTACCAGCTATGGGGGGGGCTCCTACAATGAGCAGTTCTTC.

This rearrangement joins TRBV18 to TRBJ1-1; tentative D call: TRBD1 (6 bases). Germline V gene sequence: CDR1 KGHSH, CDR2 LQKENI. The CDR3 totals 15 residues. Trimming took off 3 bases at V and 0 bases at J, with 11 bases between the two ends. As DNA, the CDR3 is TGTGCCAGCTCACCCCCCGGGACACTGAACACTGAAGCTTTCTTT. It encodes CASSPPGTLNTEAFF.

The chain joins TRBV7-9 to TRBJ2-5, with 9 bases matching TRBD2. Germline V gene data show CDR1 as SEHNR and CDR2 as FQNEAQ (reference sequence). V trimming: 0 bases; J trimming: 5 bases; junction bases outside the gene matches: 4. This CDR3 comprises 15 residues. CDR3 bases: TGTGCCAGCAGCTTAGCTAGCGGGAGCAGTGAGACCCAGTACTTC. Amino acid sequence: CASSLASGSSETQYF. The whole variable domain, remainder taken from reference TRBV7-9 and TRBJ2-5, is DTGVSQNPRHKITKRGQNVTFRCDPISEHNRLYWYRQTLGQGPEFLTYFQNEAQLEKSRLLSDRFSAERPKGSFSTLEIQRTEQGDSAMYLCASSLASGSSETQYFGPGTRLLVL.

The rearrangement joins TRBV30 to TRBJ1-5; possible D gene TRBD1, 6 bases. CDR1 is GTSNPN and CDR2 is SVGIG in the germline V gene (reference sequence). V was pared by 5 bases and J by 2 bases, with 10 bases between. The CDR3 totals 13 residues. CDR3 sequence (DNA): TGTGCCTGGGGTCGACAGGGCAATCAGCCCCAGCATTTT. Its translation is CAWGRQGNQPQHF.

The gene calls are TRBV5-4 and TRBJ2-5, with 11 bases matching TRBD2. Germline V gene data show CDR1 as SGHNT and CDR2 as YYREEE (reference sequence). This CDR3 spans 15 amino acids. Unmatched junction bases numbered 8, after V lost 5 bases and J lost 5 bases. The CDR3 sequence is CASSYTSGSVETQYF. CDR3 in DNA: TGTGCCAGCAGTTACACTAGCGGGAGTGTCGAGACCCAGTACTTC.

About this clone: A read error may produce the germline difference seen at one junction end. The chain links TRBV10-2 to TRBJ1-5, with 10 bases fitting TRBD1. The CDR3 has 14 residues. CDR1 is WSHSY and CDR2 is SAAADI in the germline V gene. CDR3 in amino acids: CASTPTGGNQPQHF. In DNA, the CDR3 is TGCGCCAGCACCCCGACAGGGGGCAACCAGCCCCAGCATTTT.

This chain links TRBV5-1 with TRBJ2-7; 8 nucleotides agree with TRBD1. V dropped 4 bases and J dropped 0; count of bases not matched to a gene: 9. The CDR3 has 16 amino acids. Germline V gene lookup returns CDR1 SGHRS and CDR2 YFSETQ. CDR3 region: CASSLTSGTGSYEQYF. DNA for the CDR3: TGCGCCAGCAGCCTTACCTCCGGGACAGGCTCCTACGAGCAGTACTTC.

As for this clone: A junction end diverges from the germline sequence, so it may reflect a read error. The genes are TRBV19 and TRBJ2-6, with D maybe TRBD1 (5 bases). Germline CDR1 is LNHDA and CDR2 is SQIVND (reference sequence). The CDR3 totals 14 residues. In DNA, the CDR3 is TGTGCCAGCGAATCGGTAGCTGGGGCCAACGGCCTGACTTTC. Its translation is CASESVAGANGLTF.

This clone was seen only once. V gene TRBV15 combines with J gene TRBJ1-4; 7 nucleotides align to TRBD1. Unmatched junction bases numbered 10, after V lost 0 bases and J lost 6 bases. Germline lookup yields CDR1 LNHNV and CDR2 YYDKDF (reference sequence). The CDR3 runs 17 residues. The CDR3 bases are TGTGCCACCAGCAGAGAACCCCAGATCAGGGGGGATGAAAAACTGTTTTTT. It yields the protein CATSREPQIRGDEKLFF.